In this sample, the clone carrying this T cell receptor beta chain turned up once. The sample comes from a study of blood T cell repertoires in COVID-19. Study at large: The analysed material was cDNA or gDNA that came from T cells, B-cell-depleted T cells, or PBMCs.

In the authors' workflow: Nucleated cell number was recorded as an estimate derived from reference gene primer amplification. Some clones are missing from TCRdb's copy, which holds only in-frame ones; the method was immunoSEQ multiplex PCR. That table gives V, J and clone size, and the DNA gave D and trimming. Counted here are approximately 65,000 clones, just over 85% occurring once; the ten biggest clones make up approximately 4.1%. The CDR3 runs to 14 residues. J gave up 7 bases and V 4 bases, and 13 bases lay outside the gene matches. Per germline, CDR1 GTSNPN and CDR2 SVGIG (reference sequence).

This clonotype was obtained from a man in his fifties or sixties with acute or convalescent COVID-19. This chain connects TRBV30 to TRBJ2-7; 7 bases are a match to TRBD2. The sample comprised peripheral blood. CDR3 bases: TGTGCCTGGATGGGTCAGCGGGGCCTGGGGGAGCAGTACTTC. This translates into CAWMGQRGLGEQYF.